A selection of T cell receptor beta chains follows, all from one sample in a study of OX40 agonist ivuxolimab in advanced cancers. Assay used: immunoSEQ multiplex PCR; TCRdb lists only in-frame clones, some missing. The repertoire consists of roughly 56,000 clones, with 80% to 90% occurring once and the leading ten covering around 0.9%. The sequenced sample was CD4+ or CD8+ T cells sorted from blood, obtained in a trial of the OX40 agonist ivuxolimab. The source of these receptors is an adult with an advanced solid tumor such as melanoma, head and neck, liver or kidney cancer. Both conserved end residues are part of each CDR3. A D gene is named only where the DNA matches it firmly. Rows may omit the clone size; those that give it use once, few, many or a size class.

v_gene	d_gene	j_gene	abundance	CDR3aa	CDR3nt
TRBV4-2	NA	TRBJ2-5	NA	CASSQEVQGSQETQYF	TGTGCCAGCAGCCAAGAAGTCCAGGGAAGTCAAGAGACCCAGTACTTC
TRBV2	NA	TRBJ1-1	once	CASSAEGGNTEAFF	TGTGCCAGCAGTGCCGAAGGGGGGAACACTGAAGCTTTCTTT
TRBV4-1	NA	TRBJ2-5	NA	CASSQVGLGQETQYF	TGCGCCAGCAGCCAAGTAGGACTGGGCCAAGAGACCCAGTACTTC
TRBV5-4	NA	TRBJ2-5	NA	CASSLWVRTTFQETQYF	TGTGCCAGCAGCCTCTGGGTGCGGACTACCTTCCAAGAGACCCAGTACTTC
TRBV6-9	TRBD1	TRBJ1-1	NA	CASSYDRGATEAFF	TGTGCCAGCAGTTACGACAGGGGAGCCACTGAAGCTTTCTTT
TRBV9	TRBD2	TRBJ2-1	NA	CASSGSGRPYNEQFF	TGTGCCAGCAGCGGTAGCGGGAGGCCCTACAATGAGCAGTTCTTC
TRBV18	TRBD1	TRBJ1-1	NA	CASSPTAGGTLRSEAFF	TGTGCCAGCTCACCAACAGCAGGGGGGACCTTACGGAGTGAAGCTTTCTTT
TRBV6-6	TRBD2	TRBJ2-1	NA	CASRTSGNNEQFF	TGTGCCAGCAGGACTAGCGGAAACAATGAGCAGTTCTTC
TRBV7-8	TRBD1	TRBJ2-7	NA	CASSSDRGRYEQYF	TGTGCCAGCAGCTCGGACAGGGGGCGCTACGAGCAGTACTTC
TRBV7-3	NA	TRBJ1-3	NA	CASSLNQGSGNTIYF	TGTGCCAGCAGCTTAAATCAGGGATCGGGAAACACCATATATTTT
TRBV5-1	NA	TRBJ2-5	once	CASSPPLSGETQYF	TGCGCCAGCAGCCCACCTTTAAGTGGAGAGACCCAGTACTTC
TRBV5-5	NA	TRBJ1-4	NA	CASSLDSSTNEKLFF	TGTGCCAGCAGCTTGGACAGCTCAACTAATGAAAAACTGTTTTTT
TRBV28	NA	TRBJ2-1	once	CASSLTPGAAENNEQFF	TGTGCCAGCAGTTTGACCCCGGGGGCCGCTGAAAACAATGAGCAGTTCTTC
TRBV1	NA	TRBJ2-3	NA	CTSSQALFVADINTQYF	TGCACCAGCAGCCAGGCCCTTTTCGTGGCGGATATAAATACGCAGTATTTT